The 28 T cell receptor beta chains presented below share a single source sample, sequenced in a study of beta chain features in type 1 diabetes. Study results and caveats: Shorter TCRB CDR3s, moderately but significantly so, were found in Type 1 diabetes patients in all four CD4+ subsets.

Antigens for these TCRs are unknown. The isolated RNA, all of it, was reverse transcribed, so expressed TCRB transcripts were what got sequenced. Using immunoSEQ multiplex PCR, the repertoire was profiled, and TCRdb retains in-frame clones only, with some absent. The sample holds around 150,000 clones, about 9.3% seen once. Specimen: central memory CD4+ T cells from blood. These receptors came from a man between 25 and 39 years old with type 1 diabetes.

This clone was seen more than once but under ten times. Other DNA sequences in the sample encode the same CDR3. The V gene is TRBV9, the J gene TRBJ1-3, with D possibly being TRBD1 (5 bases). The CDR3 length is 15 residues. The V end lost 0 bases, the J end lost 0 bases, and 7 bases lay between the germline ends. Germline V gene data show CDR1 as SGDLS and CDR2 as YYNGEE. The CDR3 loop reads CASSVGGNSGNTIYF. Here the CDR3 DNA reads TGTGCCAGCAGCGTAGGGGGCAACTCTGGAAACACCATATATTTT.

This clone was recorded at least ten times. The chain carries TRBV19 and TRBJ1-2; perhaps TRBD1 as D (5 bases). Trimming took 2 bases from V and 7 from J, leaving 14 bases between them. Germline CDR1 reads LNHDA; CDR2 reads SQIVND (reference sequence). CDR3 length equals 14 residues. The CDR3 nucleotides read TGTGCCAGTAGTATATCCGCAGGGATTGGTGGCTACACCTTC. Translating gives CASSISAGIGGYTF.

There are a few counts of this clone. The CDR3 DNA follows: TGTGCCAGCAGCGTGTCCGGGGTCGGGGAGCTGTTTTTT. It yields the protein CASSVSGVGELFF. V is TRBV9 and J is TRBJ2-2; D might be TRBD2 (5 bases). Trimming cost V 2 bases and J 7 bases, with 9 bases left between them. In germline, CDR1 is SGDLS, CDR2 YYNGEE. The CDR3 length is 13 residues.

The V call is TRBV7-8, the J call TRBJ2-4; the D gene is possibly TRBD2 (6 bases). The germline CDR1 and CDR2 sequences are SGHVS and FQNEAQ. The CDR3 totals 15 residues. Trimming removed 5 bases at V and 1 base at J, with 12 bases between. In nucleotides, the CDR3 is TGTGCCAGCAGCCAACTCGGGGGTGCCAAAAACATTCAGTACTTC. This codes for CASSQLGGAKNIQYF.

The chain carries TRBV30 and TRBJ2-1; 7 nucleotides agree with TRBD1. V gave up 1 base and J gave up 6 bases; unmatched junction bases: 6. CDR3 length: 14 amino acids. Germline V CDR1 and CDR2: GTSNPN, SVGIG (reference sequence). CDR3 loop: CAWSGQGSLNEQFF. The DNA of the CDR3 is TGTGCCTGGAGTGGACAGGGTTCTCTCAATGAGCAGTTCTTC.

In regard to this clone: At one boundary the junction diverges from the germline segment, which might be a read error. CDR3 sequence reads: CASSLGQGAECFF. DNA for the CDR3: TGTGCCAGCAGTTTGGGCCAGGGGGCTGAGTGTTTCTTC. The chain recombines TRBV28 with TRBJ2-4; the match to TRBD1 covers 8 bases. This CDR3 contains 13 residues. Germline V gives CDR1 MDHEN, CDR2 SYDVKM.

V is TRBV28 and J is TRBJ2-5; a weak D match, TRBD1 (5 bases). There are 15 residues in the CDR3. The V gene's germline CDR1 is MDHEN and CDR2 SYDVKM. The germline V and J ends were trimmed by 6 bases and 0 bases, with 14 bases remaining between them. In DNA, the CDR3 is TGTGCCAGCAGCCCAATTAAGACAGACCAAGAGACCCAGTACTTC. Protein sequence: CASSPIKTDQETQYF.

The CDR3: CASSQDSSGRLYEQYF. The CDR3 nucleotides are TGTGCCAGCAGCCAAGATTCTAGCGGGAGGCTATACGAGCAGTACTTC. The chain couples TRBV4-2 to TRBJ2-7, with 11 bases lining up with TRBD2. CDR1 is LGHNA and CDR2 is YNFKEQ in the germline V gene. The CDR3 consists of 16 residues. The J segment lost 4 bases and the V segment lost 0 bases, leaving 5 bases of the junction unmatched.

V gene TRBV28 combines with J gene TRBJ1-5; D might be TRBD1 (5 bases). Trimming took 3 bases from V and 3 from J, leaving 9 bases between them. The CDR3 is 14 residues long. Per germline, CDR1 MDHEN and CDR2 SYDVKM. In DNA form, the CDR3 reads TGTGCCAGCAGTTTTCCACAGGACAATCAGCCCCAGCATTTT. Its protein product is CASSFPQDNQPQHF.

The chain is built from TRBV5-1 and TRBJ2-3, with D hard to call. Per the germline V gene, CDR1 is SGHRS and CDR2 is YFSETQ. This CDR3 region has 15 residues. Trimming took off 4 bases at V and 2 bases at J, with 14 bases between the two ends. The CDR3 nucleotides are TGCGCCAGCAGCCCCAACGGCGGAAACACAGATACGCAGTATTTT. Translating gives CASSPNGGNTDTQYF.

CDR3: CASSKGTGLETQYF. The DNA for the CDR3 is TGTGCCAGCAGCAAGGGGACAGGGCTAGAGACCCAGTACTTC. The V call is TRBV7-9, the J call TRBJ2-5; 9 bases are a match to TRBD1. Germline CDR1 and CDR2: SEHNR and FQNEAQ (reference sequence). CDR3 length equals 14 residues. V shed 5 bases and J 4 bases; nucleotides not matched to a gene: 5.

The chain recombines TRBV2 with TRBJ2-1, with 11 positions matching TRBD2. V was pared by 8 bases and J by 4 bases, with 4 bases of the junction left unmatched. CDR1 SNHLY and CDR2 FYNNEI come from the germline V gene. This CDR3 is 14 amino acids long. CDR3 loop: CASAGTSGYNEQFF. The DNA for the CDR3 is TGTGCCAGCGCTGGGACTAGCGGATACAATGAGCAGTTCTTC.

In this sample, this clone turned up a few times. The chain links TRBV4-2 to TRBJ2-3; 7 bases fit TRBD2. The CDR3 spans 16 residues. Germline V lookup: CDR1 LGHNA, CDR2 YNFKEQ. The trim removed 5 bases at V and 2 bases at J, leaving 10 bases unmatched. The CDR3: CASSLVGGLPTDTQYF. Written as DNA, the CDR3 is TGTGCCAGCAGCTTGGTGGGGGGACTACCCACAGATACGCAGTATTTT.

V usage is TRBV5-1 and J usage is TRBJ1-3, with a possible D match to TRBD1 (5 bases). The V end was cut by 5 bases, the J end by 1 base, with 10 bases between. Germline V gene sequence: CDR1 SGHRS, CDR2 YFSETQ. There are 14 residues in the CDR3. Written as DNA, the CDR3 is TGCGCCAGCAGACCCCAGGGATCTGGAAACACCATATATTTT. Translating it yields CASRPQGSGNTIYF.

This clone was detected a few times. The chain joins TRBV7-9 to TRBJ2-2, with 13 bases lining up with TRBD2. The length of the CDR3 is 16 residues. Looked up from germline, CDR1 is SEHNR and CDR2 is FQNEAQ (reference sequence). After removal of 3 bases from V and 8 bases from J, the junction contained 6 bases not matched to a gene. The CDR3 loop reads CASSLAGLAGSGELFF. The CDR3 DNA reads as TGTGCCAGCAGCTTGGCGGGACTAGCGGGATCGGGGGAGCTGTTTTTT.

The rearrangement uses TRBV5-6 and TRBJ2-7; TRBD2 is a possible D gene (5 bases). The CDR3 is made up of 12 amino acids. CDR1 and CDR2 from the germline V gene are SGHDT and YYEEEE. The ends were cut back, 4 bases at V and 11 bases at J, with 16 bases in the middle. The CDR3 reads CASSPELGSEYF. CDR3 nucleotides: TGTGCCAGCAGCCCTGAGCTGGGGAGTGAGTACTTC.

The chain joins TRBV6-6 to TRBJ2-1, with D possibly matching TRBD1 (5 bases). The germline V gene has CDR1 MNHNY and CDR2 SVGAGI (reference sequence). V was trimmed by 8 bases and J by 4 bases, leaving 15 bases between them. The CDR3 spans 14 residues. The CDR3 loop reads CASADRQLYNEQFF. For the CDR3, the DNA is TGTGCCAGCGCGGACCGACAGTTATACAATGAGCAGTTCTTC.

This clone was counted between two and nine times. This chain links TRBV28 with TRBJ1-2, with D maybe TRBD1 (6 bases). The ends were cut back, 5 bases at V and 5 bases at J, with 12 bases in the middle. This CDR3 is built from 13 residues. CDR1 MDHEN and CDR2 SYDVKM come from the germline V gene. The CDR3 sequence is CASSVQGRYGYTF. The CDR3 DNA is TGTGCCAGCAGTGTACAGGGTCGGTATGGCTACACCTTC.

The chain employs TRBV5-4 and TRBJ2-2; a weak D match, TRBD1 (5 bases). V was shortened by 1 base and J by 1 base, with 8 bases between the two germline ends. The CDR3 consists of 15 residues. The germline gives CDR1 SGHNT, CDR2 YYREEE (reference sequence). The CDR3 bases are TGTGCCAGCAGCTTGCATCAGGGGAACACCGGGGAGCTGTTTTTT. It yields the protein CASSLHQGNTGELFF. Looking up the rest from reference TRBV5-4 and TRBJ2-2 gives the full variable domain: ETGVTQSPTHLIKTRGQQVTLRCSSQSGHNTVSWYQQALGQGPQFIFQYYREEENGRGNFPPRFSGLQFPNYSSELNVNALELDDSALYLCASSLHQGNTGELFFGEGSRLTVL.

The CDR3 region has the DNA TGTGCCAGCAGCTCCCCCGGCGGGTGGAAGCTGTTTTTT. Amino acid sequence: CASSSPGGWKLFF. V and J are TRBV9 and TRBJ2-2; D might be TRBD2 (5 bases). The CDR3 covers 13 residues. The germline V and J ends were trimmed by 4 bases and 12 bases, with 16 bases remaining between them. Germline CDR1 SGDLS, CDR2 YYNGEE. Together with reference TRBV9 and TRBJ2-2, the CDR3 gives the full variable domain: DSGVTQTPKHLITATGQRVTLRCSPRSGDLSVYWYQQSLDQGLQFLIQYYNGEERAKGNILERFSAQQFPDLHSELNLSSLELGDSALYFCASSSPGGWKLFFGEGSRLTVL.

The J gene is TRBJ2-7, the V gene TRBV2, with 13 bases fitting TRBD2. CDR1 is SNHLY and CDR2 is FYNNEI in the germline V gene. This CDR3 is 15 amino acids long. The ends lost 5 bases at V and 3 bases at J; junction bases unmatched: 4. The CDR3 reads CASSSGLAGVYEQYF. The CDR3 DNA follows: TGTGCCAGCAGTTCCGGACTAGCGGGGGTCTACGAGCAGTACTTC.

V is TRBV7-8 and J is TRBJ2-5; 10 bases agree with TRBD2. The CDR3 sequence is 15 residues long. Germline V gene sequence: CDR1 SGHVS, CDR2 FQNEAQ. V gave up 2 bases and J gave up 5 bases; unmatched junction bases: 5. This chain's CDR3 is CASSLRTSGFETQYF. CDR3 DNA: TGTGCCAGCAGCTTACGGACTAGCGGATTTGAGACCCAGTACTTC.

The gene calls are TRBV14 and TRBJ1-1; D is uncertain. This CDR3 is 15 amino acids long. V gave up 0 bases and J gave up 1 base, with 9 bases separating them. In germline, CDR1 is SGHDN, CDR2 FVKESK. The CDR3 region has the DNA TGTGCCAGCAGCCAAGATTACCGCGAGAACACTGAAGCTTTCTTT. Its translation is CASSQDYRENTEAFF.

This clone was recorded a few times. The chain has TRBV7-9 and TRBJ1-4, with 8 bases lining up with TRBD1. This CDR3 comprises 15 residues. V dropped 1 base and J dropped 8; count of bases not matched to a gene: 6. Germline lookup yields CDR1 SEHNR and CDR2 FQNEAQ (reference sequence). The CDR3 DNA follows: TGTGCCAGCAGCTTAGGCCAGGGGGCGATGGAAAAACTGTTTTTT. Amino acids: CASSLGQGAMEKLFF.

This clone was seen a handful of times. The chain links TRBV5-1 to TRBJ1-2; 11 nucleotides align to TRBD1. Germline CDR1 reads SGHRS; CDR2 reads YFSETQ. V trimming: 4 bases; J trimming: 5 bases; junction bases outside the gene matches: 4. The CDR3 loop spans 14 amino acids. CDR3 sequence (DNA): TGCGCCAGCAGCAATGGACAGGGGGCTTATGGCTACACCTTC. Translated: CASSNGQGAYGYTF.

The chain is built from TRBV10-3 and TRBJ2-2; D is undetermined. The CDR3 consists of 13 residues. V lost 0 bases and J 6 bases, leaving 5 bases between the germline ends. Germline values: CDR1 ENHRY, CDR2 SYGVKD. CDR3 region: CAISESTSGELFF. DNA of the CDR3: TGTGCCATCAGTGAGTCTACTTCCGGGGAGCTGTTTTTT.

The chain couples TRBV6-1 to TRBJ1-3; D gene unclear. This CDR3 region has 15 residues. V was cut by 2 bases and J by 0 bases, with 8 bases left in between. Germline loops: CDR1 MNHNS, CDR2 SASEGT. CDR3 loop: CASSESVLSGNTIYF. The CDR3 coding sequence is TGTGCCAGCAGTGAATCTGTCCTCTCTGGAAACACCATATATTTT.

This clone has more than one count but fewer than ten. The rearrangement links TRBV4-3 to TRBJ2-1; D ambiguous. Germline V lookup: CDR1 LGHNA, CDR2 YSLEER. This CDR3 has 14 amino acids. Trimming removed 0 bases from V and 13 bases from J, with 16 bases in between. CDR3 coding DNA: TGCGCCAGCAGCCAAGACGCCCAACCGGTTCCTCAGTTCTTC. Translating it yields CASSQDAQPVPQFF.